This T cell receptor (beta chain) derives from a study of T cell repertoires in cytomegalovirus infection. Overall study: Public signatures in TCR beta pointed to CMV infection and matching HLA type.

The CDR3 is 12 residues long. The germline CDR1 and CDR2 sequences are MNHNS and SASEGT. Using its own MiXCR run on the reads, TCRdb lists one record per CDR3 protein. The sample records approximately 910,000 distinct CDR3 sequences, roughly 30% being singletons. This clonotype was seen a few times. No antigen is known for it. At one boundary the junction diverges from the germline segment, which might be a read error. The source of this sequence is a human donor in good health (CMV status not recorded). Some clones in this sample may be carry-over from other donors' samples. The chain is built from TRBV6-1 and TRBJ2-3, with 10 bases fitting TRBD2. The starting material was cultured CD8+ T cells from PBMCs, obtained from culture after CMV antigen stimulation. The CDR3 region has the DNA TGTGCCAGCAGTGGGCTAGCGGGGGTAAGCGATTTT. It codes for CASSGLAGVSDF.